The sequence of this T cell receptor beta chain was determined in a study of CD8 T cells in Susac syndrome. With random hexamers, about 0.45 to 1 ug RNA was reverse transcribed. The amplification used immunoSEQ multiplex PCR on TCR beta CDR3; it spanned 54 Vbeta and 13 Jbeta. MiXCR was run by TCRdb on the immunoSEQ multiplex PCR reads, yielding one entry per CDR3 protein. Altogether about 90,000 distinct CDR3 sequences are present, approximately 92% being singletons, with the ten largest covering around 0.31%. V shed 0 bases, J shed 3 bases, and the junction held 3 bases outside the gene matches. The CDR3 is 16 amino acids. Germline V lookup: CDR1 MNHEY, CDR2 SVGEGT. Sequencing of TCR beta covered CD8+ and CD4+ T cells obtained from blood. FACS was used to enrich TEMRA cells, whereas the CD8+ and CD4+ T cells were obtained by negative isolation. Concerning this clonotype: Its target is unknown.

Study observations and caveats: The study recognized that the number of individuals in its TCR sequencing and HLA analysis was relatively small.

This TCR derives from a human donor in good health. The sample comprised CD8+ T cells from PBMCs. The rearrangement links TRBV6-2 or TRBV6-3 to TRBJ2-1, with TRBD2 matching 9 bases. CDR3 coding DNA: TGTGCCAGCAGTTACTCGACGCGGGGGGGCTACAATGAGCAGTTCTTC. The encoded protein is CASSYSTRGGYNEQFF.